The 24 T cell receptor beta chains reported below all come from one sample, sequenced in a study of T cell responses to AZD1222 COVID-19 vaccine (dated by TCRdb to the early 2020s). Receptor libraries were prepared by the immunoSEQ multiplex PCR assay. In TCRdb, the immuneACCESS table is reduced to in-frame sequences with V and J assigned. These tables do not hold every clone; where another copy was compared, an unresolved V gene accounts for under half, and the others remain unexplained. For this sample the table gives about 140,000 clones, of which approximately 91% were detected only once. The ten biggest clones cover 1.9% of the sample. The time point tag for this specimen amounts to: about 28 days (+/-7) after the second vaccine dose. This specimen was peripheral blood, taken 28 days after the second AZD1222 dose. Receptors originate from an adult who received the AZD1222 COVID-19 vaccine.

The chain employs TRBV5-1 and TRBJ1-2; D ambiguous. CDR1 is SGHRS, CDR2 YFSETQ, per germline. Trimming took off 4 bases at V and 6 bases at J, with 16 bases between the two ends. The CDR3 runs 14 residues. This chain's CDR3 is CASSPDRVINGYTF. The CDR3 bases are TGCGCCAGCAGCCCGGATCGGGTTATCAATGGCTACACCTTC.

The CDR3 here is CASRTLRGNQPQHF. CDR3 nucleotide sequence: TGTGCCAGTCGTACACTTCGCGGCAATCAGCCCCAGCATTTT. The chain joins TRBV19 to TRBJ1-5; D not resolved. Per the germline V gene, CDR1 is LNHDA and CDR2 is SQIVND (reference sequence). The CDR3 covers 14 residues. The ends were cut back, 8 bases at V and 2 bases at J, with 13 bases in the middle.

V gene TRBV27 combines with J gene TRBJ2-7; 8 bases line up with TRBD2. The CDR3 covers 17 residues. V lost 6 bases and J lost 6; bases outside the gene matches: 19. The V gene's germline CDR1 is MNHEY and CDR2 SMNVEV (reference sequence). In nucleotides, the CDR3 is TGTGCCAGCAGCTTACTTATCACCGGGACTAGAGGTAGCGAGCAGTACTTC. Encoded protein: CASSLLITGTRGSEQYF.

The V call is TRBV19, the J call TRBJ1-1; weak D call: TRBD1 (5 bases). Germline-derived CDR1 and CDR2 are LNHDA and SQIVND (reference sequence). Trimming removed 5 bases from V and 4 bases from J, with 14 bases in between. This CDR3 has 14 amino acids. The CDR3 DNA is TGTGCCAGTAGTTCCAGGGTTAGTGGCACTGAAGCTTTCTTT. Its translation: CASSSRVSGTEAFF.

This sequence joins TRBV5-1 and TRBJ2-7; tentative D call: TRBD1 (5 bases). CDR3 size: 16 residues. Germline assignment: CDR1 SGHRS and CDR2 YFSETQ. Between the trimmed V and J ends, which lost 1 base and 0 bases, there was a span of 14 bases. The CDR3 DNA follows: TGCGCCAGCAGCTTGAGGACAAGCTCAACCTCCTACGAGCAGTACTTC. Protein sequence: CASSLRTSSTSYEQYF.

Details on this clone: At one end, the junction sequence differs from germline, possibly due to a read error. This chain joins TRBV7-7 and TRBJ2-5; tentative D call: TRBD1 (5 bases). The CDR3 consists of 13 residues. Germline V gene sequence: CDR1 SSHAT, CDR2 FNYEAQ (reference sequence). CDR3 in amino acids: CASSPTVVETQYF. The CDR3 DNA reads TGTGCTAGCAGCCCGACAGTGGTGGAGACCCAGTACTTC. The full variable domain, its missing parts supplied by reference TRBV7-7 and TRBJ2-5, is GAGVSQSPRYKVTKRGQDVTLRCDPISSHATLYWYQQALGQGPEFLTYFNYEAQPDKSGLPSDRFSAERPEGSISTLTIQRTEQRDSAMYRCASSPTVVETQYFGPGTRLLVL.

CDR3 in DNA: TGTGCCAGCAGAAACCGACCTACGGGGGTCACTGAAGCTTTCTTT. This gives the protein CASRNRPTGVTEAFF. The genes are TRBV6-5 and TRBJ1-1, with TRBD1 as a possible D gene (5 bases). This CDR3 has 15 amino acids. Germline CDR1 reads MNHEY; CDR2 reads SVGAGI. Deletions cut 6 bases from V and 4 bases from J, with 18 bases between.

The chain links TRBV30 to TRBJ2-3; TRBD2 matches at 14 bases. Germline loops: CDR1 GTSNPN, CDR2 SVGIG (reference sequence). The CDR3 has 17 amino acids. The V segment lost 2 bases and the J segment 6 bases; nucleotides outside the gene matches: 10. DNA of the CDR3: TGTGCCTGGAGTCCCACCCGACTAGCGGGAGGGTCGGATACGCAGTATTTT. This translates into CAWSPTRLAGGSDTQYF.

The chain joins TRBV4-2 to TRBJ2-7, with D perhaps being TRBD1 or TRBD2 (7 bases each). Germline lookup yields CDR1 LGHNA and CDR2 YNFKEQ. Trimming stripped 8 bases from V and 4 bases from J, with 15 bases between. The CDR3 extends over 13 amino acids. CDR3 bases: TGTGCCAGCCGGGGAGGGGGCGGATACGAGCAGTACTTC. The encoded protein is CASRGGGGYEQYF.

The chain employs TRBV6-5 and TRBJ2-1; D remains ambiguous. Germline CDR1 reads MNHEY; CDR2 reads SVGAGI. The CDR3 is made up of 14 amino acids. The V end lost 2 bases, the J end lost 7 bases, and 12 bases lay between the germline ends. CDR3 sequence reads: CASSYRVKVNEQFF. CDR3 DNA: TGTGCCAGCAGTTACCGAGTCAAGGTTAATGAGCAGTTCTTC.

The chain combines TRBV9 with TRBJ2-3; D possibly corresponds to TRBD2 (7 bases). V lost 4 bases, J lost 4 bases, and 19 bases lay in between. Germline assignment: CDR1 SGDLS and CDR2 YYNGEE. The CDR3 is 16 amino acids. The CDR3 protein is CASSTGRGGGADTQYF. CDR3 coding DNA: TGTGCCAGCAGCACGGGGCGGGGCGGGGGCGCAGATACGCAGTATTTT.

The V call is TRBV7-9, the J call TRBJ2-2; no reliable D call. The V gene's germline CDR1 is SEHNR and CDR2 FQNEAQ (reference sequence). The V end lost 1 base, the J end lost 4 bases, and 4 bases lay between the germline ends. This CDR3 has 13 residues. The CDR3 loop reads CASSLEFTGELFF. The CDR3 DNA sequence: TGTGCCAGCAGCTTAGAATTCACCGGGGAGCTGTTTTTT. Using reference TRBV7-9 and TRBJ2-2 for the parts outside the CDR3, the full variable domain is DTGVSQNPRHKITKRGQNVTFRCDPISEHNRLYWYRQTLGQGPEFLTYFQNEAQLEKSRLLSDRFSAERPKGSFSTLEIQRTEQGDSAMYLCASSLEFTGELFFGEGSRLTVL.

The chain couples TRBV29-1 to TRBJ2-5; the D gene is possibly TRBD2 (5 bases). This CDR3 has 12 residues. Germline loops: CDR1 SQVTM, CDR2 ANQGSEA. V was shortened by 4 bases and J by 4 bases, with 10 bases between the two germline ends. CDR3: CSVVGEVETQYF. The DNA of the CDR3 is TGCAGCGTTGTCGGGGAAGTAGAGACCCAGTACTTC.

The chain has TRBV6-6 and TRBJ2-7, with TRBD2 matching over 8 bases. Per germline, CDR1 MNHNY and CDR2 SVGAGI (reference sequence). The CDR3 spans 14 residues. The V gene end was trimmed by 6 bases and the J gene end by 3 bases; junction bases not matched to a gene: 7. CDR3 sequence reads: CASRGSSGNYEQYF. The CDR3 DNA reads as TGTGCCAGCAGGGGAAGTAGCGGGAACTACGAGCAGTACTTC.

The chain combines TRBV2 with TRBJ1-3; D not certain. The CDR3 extends over 15 amino acids. CDR1 is SNHLY, CDR2 FYNNEI, per germline. V was pared by 5 bases and J by 0 bases, with 11 bases between. The CDR3 here is CASSIQAYSGNTIYF. The CDR3 DNA reads TGTGCCAGCAGTATCCAGGCGTACTCTGGAAACACCATATATTTT.

The rearrangement links TRBV29-1 to TRBJ2-7, with D possibly TRBD2 on 5 matching bases. This CDR3 is built from 13 residues. V lost 4 bases, J lost 7 bases, and 17 bases lay in between. In germline, CDR1 is SQVTM, CDR2 ANQGSEA. The CDR3 region is CSVVLPNSGEQYF. CDR3 in DNA: TGCAGCGTTGTGCTACCCAACTCGGGGGAGCAGTACTTC.

V gene TRBV7-8 combines with J gene TRBJ2-3, with 13 bases that match TRBD2. CDR1 SGHVS and CDR2 FQNEAQ come from the germline V gene. This CDR3 has 16 amino acids. The junction had 4 bases not matched to a gene; V was cut back by 5 bases and J by 2 bases. CDR3 nucleotides: TGTGCCAGCAGCCAACTAGCGGGGGGGGCCACAGATACGCAGTATTTT. This sequence encodes CASSQLAGGATDTQYF.

The chain recombines TRBV7-2 with TRBJ1-2, with 7 nucleotides matching TRBD1. CDR1 SGHTA and CDR2 FQGNSA come from the germline V gene. This CDR3 is 14 amino acids long. The V segment lost 5 bases and the J segment 6 bases; nucleotides outside the gene matches: 9. CDR3 region: CASSKDRDLDGYTF. As DNA, the CDR3 is TGTGCCAGCAGCAAAGACAGGGACCTAGATGGCTACACCTTC.

V and J are TRBV5-1 and TRBJ1-4, with D unresolved. The V end lost 0 bases, the J end lost 5 bases, and 14 bases lay between the germline ends. CDR1 and CDR2 (germline): SGHRS, YFSETQ. This CDR3 region has 16 residues. In DNA, the CDR3 is TGCGCCAGCAGCTTGGAGGGTACGGCTGGAAATGAAAAACTGTTTTTT. Protein: CASSLEGTAGNEKLFF.

The rearrangement uses TRBV9 and TRBJ2-7; tentative D call: TRBD2 (5 bases). This CDR3 contains 13 residues. With 0 bases removed from V and 5 bases from J, the gap between germline ends came to 9 bases. Germline CDR1 reads SGDLS; CDR2 reads YYNGEE. CDR3 sequence reads: CASSVETGNEQYF. DNA for the CDR3: TGTGCCAGCAGCGTAGAGACCGGGAACGAGCAGTACTTC.

The V and J genes are TRBV12-5 and TRBJ1-5, with D tentatively TRBD1 (5 bases). This CDR3 comprises 15 residues. Germline values: CDR1 LGHNT, CDR2 FRNRAP. With 6 bases removed from V and 0 bases from J, the gap between germline ends came to 12 bases. This CDR3 is CASGRGSFSNQPQHF. CDR3 DNA: TGTGCTAGTGGACGGGGGTCTTTTAGCAATCAGCCCCAGCATTTT. Filled out from reference TRBV12-5 and TRBJ1-5, the complete variable domain reads DARVTQTPRHKVTEMGQEVTMRCQPILGHNTVFWYRQTMMQGLELLAYFRNRAPLDDSGMPKDRFSAEMPDATLATLKIQPSEPRDSAVYFCASGRGSFSNQPQHFGDGTRLSIL.

Comment on this clone: The sample carries other DNA sequences with the same CDR3. The V call is TRBV12-3 or TRBV12-4, the J call TRBJ1-1; D not resolved. Trimming pared 6 bases from V and 5 bases from J, leaving 7 bases between. This CDR3 spans 11 amino acids. This CDR3 reads CASSPGTEAFF. The DNA of the CDR3 is TGTGCCAGCAGCCCTGGAACTGAAGCTTTCTTT.

The chain couples TRBV27 to TRBJ2-3; D remains unclear. V was cut by 6 bases and J by 4 bases, with 17 bases left in between. This CDR3 comprises 15 residues. CDR1 MNHEY and CDR2 SMNVEV come from the germline V gene (reference sequence). CDR3 residues: CASREFAESPDTQYF. The CDR3 DNA sequence: TGTGCCAGCAGAGAGTTTGCGGAAAGCCCAGATACGCAGTATTTT.

The CDR3 nucleotides are TGTGCCACCAGTGACACCCGGACTAGCGCCAATGAGCAGTTCTTC. It specifies CATSDTRTSANEQFF. This chain joins TRBV24-1 and TRBJ2-1, with 9 nucleotides matching TRBD2. The length of the CDR3 is 15 residues. From germline, CDR1 is KGHDR and CDR2 SFDVKD. V lost 4 bases, J lost 6 bases, and 6 bases stayed unmatched.